The next 23 T cell receptor beta chains were all read from a single sample in a study of spatial heterogeneity in lung cancer. TCRdb reprocessed the 5' RACE reads via MiXCR and lists one record per CDR3 protein. The sample has 60,000 to 75,000 distinct CDR3 sequences; 6.3% are singletons. Noted time point: sample taken at primary tumor resection. The material sequenced was PBMCs, taken at surgery. The receptors come from a female donor with early-stage non-small cell lung cancer.

This clonotype was counted at least ten times. The genes are TRBV5-1 and TRBJ1-2, with a weak D call TRBD1 (5 bases). V lost 7 bases, J lost 6 bases, and 16 bases lay in between. Germline CDR1 reads SGHRS; CDR2 reads YFSETQ. The CDR3 totals 13 residues. The CDR3 sequence is CASREQGGDGYTF. CDR3 DNA: TGCGCCAGCCGGGAGCAGGGCGGAGATGGCTACACCTTC. Full variable domain (rest looked up from reference TRBV5-1 and TRBJ1-2): KAGVTQTPRYLIKTRGQQVTLSCSPISGHRSVSWYQQTPGQGLQFLFEYFSETQRNKGNFPGRFSGRQFSNSRSEMNVSTLELGDSALYLCASREQGGDGYTFGSGTRLTVV.

This clonotype was observed a few times. The V and J genes are TRBV6-5 and TRBJ2-2; 14 bases agree with TRBD2. Trimming at V came to 10 bases and at J to 7 bases, leaving 8 bases not matched to a gene. This CDR3 has 15 residues. Germline V gives CDR1 MNHEY, CDR2 SVGAGI. The CDR3 DNA is TGTGCCAAGAGGGGACTAGCGGGGGAGAACGGGGAGCTGTTTTTT. It yields the protein CAKRGLAGENGELFF.

This clonotype was picked up many times. V gene TRBV6-1 combines with J gene TRBJ1-1; D possibly corresponds to TRBD1 (5 bases). From germline, CDR1 is MNHNS and CDR2 SASEGT. The CDR3 is 16 amino acids. V lost 6 bases, J lost 3 bases, and 20 bases lay in between. CDR3 bases: TGTGCCAGCAGGATCTGGGGGGAGTCGTCGGACACTGAAGCTTTCTTT. This sequence encodes CASRIWGESSDTEAFF.

V is TRBV7-2 and J is TRBJ2-3, with D unresolved. Germline V CDR1 and CDR2: SGHTA, FQGNSA. The CDR3 length is 13 residues. V lost 5 bases, J lost 4 bases, and 10 bases lay in between. This CDR3 is CASSPPGADTQYF. In DNA form, the CDR3 reads TGTGCCAGCAGCCCCCCTGGGGCAGATACGCAGTATTTT.

This clonotype has more than one count but fewer than ten. The chain recombines TRBV20-1 with TRBJ2-3; D possibly corresponds to TRBD2 (6 bases). With 7 bases removed from V and 4 bases from J, the gap between germline ends came to 18 bases. The CDR3 length is 14 residues. CDR1 DFQATT and CDR2 SNEGSKA come from the germline V gene (reference sequence). The CDR3 nucleotides read TGCAGTGAAGGCGGGACGCATAGCGCAGATACGCAGTATTTT. Amino acid sequence: CSEGGTHSADTQYF.

This clonotype was seen a handful of times. The V and J genes are TRBV7-3 and TRBJ1-5; D ambiguous. V lost 2 bases to trimming and J lost 7 bases, with 3 bases between them. CDR3 length equals 11 residues. In germline, CDR1 is SGHTA, CDR2 FQGTGA. CDR3 amino acids: CASSLEQPQHF. Here the CDR3 DNA reads TGTGCCAGCAGCTTAGAGCAGCCCCAGCATTTT.

V gene TRBV21-1 combines with J gene TRBJ2-5; the table's D call, TRBD1, was not checked against the DNA. TRBV21-1 is marked as a pseudogene. This CDR3 contains 16 residues. Written as DNA, the CDR3 is TGTGCCAGCAGCCCTCGCCTCGGACATCACCAAGAGACCCAGTACTTC. Amino acid sequence: CASSPRLGHHQETQYF.

In its sample, this clonotype was seen many times. The chain has TRBV20-1 and TRBJ2-7; D is perhaps TRBD2 (8 bases). The CDR3 sequence is 14 residues long. CDR1 DFQATT and CDR2 SNEGSKA come from the germline V gene (reference sequence). V was cut by 7 bases and J by 2 bases, with 18 bases left in between. CDR3 nucleotides: TGCAGTGTCAGAGCGGGGGACAGAGCCTACGAGCAGTACGTC. It codes for CSVRAGDRAYEQYV.

This sequence joins TRBV5-4 and TRBJ1-2, with D possibly TRBD1 on 6 matching bases. Germline CDR1 and CDR2: SGHNT and YYREEE (reference sequence). There are 13 residues in the CDR3. V lost 0 bases and J 6 bases, leaving 9 bases between the germline ends. The CDR3 sequence is CASSLDRVDGYTF. In DNA, the CDR3 is TGTGCCAGCAGCTTGGACAGGGTGGATGGCTACACCTTC.

This clonotype has ten or more counts. The V call is TRBV6-2 or TRBV6-3, the J call TRBJ2-3; 8 bases agree with TRBD1. Germline trimming cut 2 bases from V and 2 bases from J; bases unmatched to any gene: 3. CDR1 is MNHEY, CDR2 SVGEGT, per germline. The CDR3 sequence is 15 residues long. In DNA, the CDR3 is TGTGCCAGCAGTTACCCAGGGGGCCCCACAGATACGCAGTATTTT. Protein: CASSYPGGPTDTQYF.

This clonotype has only a few counts. This chain connects TRBV13 to TRBJ2-1; a possible D gene is TRBD2 (7 bases). Germline V lookup: CDR1 PRHDT, CDR2 FYEKMQ (reference sequence). Trimming removed 6 bases at V and 3 bases at J, with 21 bases between. The CDR3 sequence is 17 residues long. This chain's CDR3 is CASRGGALGGYYNEQFF. CDR3 nucleotide sequence: TGTGCCAGCAGGGGGGGGGCCCTCGGAGGGTACTACAATGAGCAGTTCTTC. The full variable domain, completed using reference TRBV13 and TRBJ2-1, is AAGVIQSPRHLIKEKRETATLKCYPIPRHDTVYWYQQGPGQDPQFLISFYEKMQSDKGSIPDRFSAQQFSDYHSELNMSSLELGDSALYFCASRGGALGGYYNEQFFGPGTRLTVL.

V usage is TRBV11-2 and J usage is TRBJ2-3; 14 positions match TRBD2. This CDR3 contains 16 residues. Per the germline V gene, CDR1 is SGHAT and CDR2 is FQNNGV. The ends lost 5 bases at V and 2 bases at J; junction bases unmatched: 3. The CDR3 nucleotides read TGTGCCAGCAGCCCGGGACTAGCGGGGGCCACAGATACGCAGTATTTT. Translating gives CASSPGLAGATDTQYF.

V is TRBV3-1 and J is TRBJ2-1; a weak D match, TRBD2 (6 bases). Germline V gives CDR1 LGHDT, CDR2 YNNKEL (reference sequence). Trimming stripped 3 bases from V and 10 bases from J, with 13 bases between. The CDR3 extends over 13 amino acids. DNA for the CDR3: TGTGCCAGCAGCCACGGTAGCGGCGGAGAGCAGTTCTTC. Translating it yields CASSHGSGGEQFF.

This clonotype came up many times. The chain couples TRBV12-3 or TRBV12-4 to TRBJ1-5, with D perhaps TRBD1 (6 bases). The CDR3 is 14 residues long. Trimming left V 4 bases short and J 3 bases short, with 10 bases between. CDR3 sequence: CASSYTGINQPQHF. DNA for the CDR3: TGTGCCAGCAGTTACACAGGGATCAATCAGCCCCAGCATTTT.

This sequence joins TRBV2 and TRBJ2-2, with D perhaps TRBD2 (6 bases). Trimming left V 5 bases short and J 5 bases short, with 21 bases between. This CDR3 comprises 17 residues. Germline V lookup: CDR1 SNHLY, CDR2 FYNNEI. The CDR3 sequence: CASSPGLSRSGTGELFF. In DNA form, the CDR3 reads TGTGCCAGCAGTCCGGGACTTTCGAGAAGTGGGACCGGGGAGCTGTTTTTT. The variable domain in full, with the rest retrieved from reference TRBV2 and TRBJ2-2, is EPEVTQTPSHQVTQMGQEVILRCVPISNHLYFYWYRQILGQKVEFLVSFYNNEISEKSEIFDDQFSVERPDGSNFTLKIRSTKLEDSAMYFCASSPGLSRSGTGELFFGEGSRLTVL.

CDR3 region: CASSDRDVTQYF. CDR3 sequence (DNA): TGTGCCAGCAGTGACAGGGACGTGACCCAGTACTTC. The genes are TRBV2 and TRBJ2-5, with D perhaps TRBD1 or TRBD2 (5 bases each). This CDR3 has 12 residues. Trimming cost V 3 bases and J 7 bases, with 9 bases left between them. Per the germline V gene, CDR1 is SNHLY and CDR2 is FYNNEI.

This clonotype was counted many times. The chain recombines TRBV6-1 with TRBJ1-1; D remains ambiguous. Germline CDR1 MNHNS, CDR2 SASEGT. The CDR3 spans 14 residues. Trimming shortened V by 9 bases and J by 4 bases, and 18 bases separated the two germline ends. In nucleotides, the CDR3 is TGTGCCAGTACTCCCCGGACTCGCGGCACTGAAGCTTTCTTT. Its protein product is CASTPRTRGTEAFF.

This clonotype was picked up a small number of times. The chain combines TRBV5-1 with TRBJ2-3; 12 bases are shared with TRBD2. V shed 2 bases, J shed 6 bases, and the junction held 4 bases outside the gene matches. The CDR3 is 15 residues long. CDR1 is SGHRS and CDR2 is YFSETQ in the germline V gene. CDR3: CASSFLAGGPDTQYF. CDR3 in DNA: TGCGCCAGCAGCTTCCTAGCGGGGGGGCCCGATACGCAGTATTTT.

J is TRBJ2-7 and V is TRBV2; no definite D call. Germline CDR1 SNHLY, CDR2 FYNNEI. The V end was cut by 2 bases, the J end by 7 bases, with 12 bases between. This CDR3 has 13 amino acids. This chain's CDR3 is CASSELSAREQYF. CDR3 DNA: TGTGCCAGCAGTGAACTCTCGGCGAGGGAGCAGTACTTC. The entire variable domain, with the rest obtained from reference TRBV2 and TRBJ2-7, is as follows: EPEVTQTPSHQVTQMGQEVILRCVPISNHLYFYWYRQILGQKVEFLVSFYNNEISEKSEIFDDQFSVERPDGSNFTLKIRSTKLEDSAMYFCASSELSAREQYFGPGTRLTVT.

The V call is TRBV15, the J call TRBJ2-5, with D possibly TRBD1 on 5 matching bases. Between the trimmed V and J ends, which lost 4 bases and 0 bases, there was a span of 12 bases. The germline CDR1 and CDR2 sequences are LNHNV and YYDKDF (reference sequence). CDR3 length: 15 residues. CDR3 region: CATSTSPGYQETQYF. In DNA, the CDR3 is TGTGCCACCAGCACCTCTCCAGGGTACCAAGAGACCCAGTACTTC.

This clonotype was counted ten times or more. V is TRBV6-5 and J is TRBJ2-3; 15 positions agree with TRBD2. The CDR3 has 17 residues. The junction had 5 bases not matched to a gene; V was cut back by 6 bases and J by 1 base. CDR1 is MNHEY and CDR2 is SVGAGI in the germline V gene. The CDR3 protein is CASSPRTSGGGTDTQYF. Here the CDR3 DNA reads TGTGCCAGCAGCCCGAGGACTAGCGGGGGGGGCACAGATACGCAGTATTTT.

In this sample, this clonotype turned up many times. The chain is built from TRBV28 and TRBJ2-1; D could derive from TRBD1 or TRBD2 (5 bases each). The CDR3 is 15 amino acids. Per germline, CDR1 MDHEN and CDR2 SYDVKM. Trimming removed 4 bases from V and 4 bases from J, with 14 bases in between. The CDR3 protein is CASSSVRELYNEQFF. The CDR3 DNA reads TGTGCCAGCAGTTCGGTCAGGGAGTTATACAATGAGCAGTTCTTC.

In its sample, this clonotype was seen a few times. V usage is TRBV20-1 and J usage is TRBJ1-1, with 8 bases matching TRBD1. The J segment lost 0 bases and the V segment lost 4 bases, leaving 4 bases of the junction unmatched. Germline V gene sequence: CDR1 DFQATT, CDR2 SNEGSKA (reference sequence). The CDR3 loop spans 14 amino acids. The CDR3 here is CSAIRDRLNTEAFF. CDR3 nucleotides: TGCAGTGCTATAAGGGACAGGTTGAACACTGAAGCTTTCTTT.